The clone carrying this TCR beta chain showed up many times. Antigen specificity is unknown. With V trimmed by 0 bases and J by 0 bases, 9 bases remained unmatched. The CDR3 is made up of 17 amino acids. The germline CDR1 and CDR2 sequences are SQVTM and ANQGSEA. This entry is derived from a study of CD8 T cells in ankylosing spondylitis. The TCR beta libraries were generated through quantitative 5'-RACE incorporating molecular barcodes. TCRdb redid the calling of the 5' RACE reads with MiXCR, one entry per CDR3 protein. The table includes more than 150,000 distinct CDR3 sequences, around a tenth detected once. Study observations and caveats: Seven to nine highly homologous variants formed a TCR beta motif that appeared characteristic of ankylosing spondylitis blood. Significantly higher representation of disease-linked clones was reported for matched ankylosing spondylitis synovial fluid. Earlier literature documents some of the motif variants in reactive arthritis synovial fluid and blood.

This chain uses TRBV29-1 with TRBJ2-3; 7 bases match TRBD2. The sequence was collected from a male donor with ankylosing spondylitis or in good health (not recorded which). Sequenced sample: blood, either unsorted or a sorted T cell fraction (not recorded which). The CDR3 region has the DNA TGCAGCGTTGAAGACGGGCGCGGGGGACCTAGCACAGATACGCAGTATTTT. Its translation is CSVEDGRGGPSTDTQYF.